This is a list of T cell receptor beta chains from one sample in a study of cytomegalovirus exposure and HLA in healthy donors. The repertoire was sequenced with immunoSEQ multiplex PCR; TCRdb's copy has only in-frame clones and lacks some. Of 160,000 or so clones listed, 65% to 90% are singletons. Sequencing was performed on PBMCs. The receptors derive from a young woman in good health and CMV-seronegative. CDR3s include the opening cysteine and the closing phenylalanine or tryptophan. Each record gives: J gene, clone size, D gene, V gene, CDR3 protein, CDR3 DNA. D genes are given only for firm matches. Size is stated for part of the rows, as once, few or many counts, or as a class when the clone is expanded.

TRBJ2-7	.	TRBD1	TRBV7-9	CASSESQGAMYEQYF	TGTGCCAGCAGCGAAAGCCAGGGGGCGATGTACGAGCAGTACTTC
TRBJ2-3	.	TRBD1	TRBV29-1	CSVEGRQGVGTDTQYF	TGCAGCGTTGAAGGACGGCAGGGGGTCGGCACAGATACGCAGTATTTT
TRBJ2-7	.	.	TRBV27	CASSSAGGPGEQYF	TGTGCCAGCAGCTCAGCAGGGGGGCCGGGTGAGCAGTACTTC
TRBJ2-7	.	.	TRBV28	CASSLQGSYEQYF	TGTGCCAGCAGTTTGCAGGGATCATACGAGCAGTACTTC
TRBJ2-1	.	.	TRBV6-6	CASRKDYLINEQFF	TGTGCCAGCAGAAAGGACTACTTGATTAATGAGCAGTTCTTC
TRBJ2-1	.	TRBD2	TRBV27	CASSPLSLAGPYNEQFF	TGTGCCAGCAGTCCATTATCTCTAGCGGGCCCCTACAATGAGCAGTTCTTC
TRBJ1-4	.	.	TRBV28	CASRKNLATNEKLFF	TGTGCCAGCAGAAAAAATCTTGCAACTAATGAAAAACTGTTTTTT
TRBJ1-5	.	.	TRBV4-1	CASSLVRSPNQPQHF	TGCGCCAGCAGCCTAGTACGTAGTCCAAATCAGCCCCAGCATTTT
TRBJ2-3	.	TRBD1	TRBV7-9	CASSPPGQGGTDTQYF	TGTGCCAGCAGCCCTCCGGGACAGGGGGGGACAGATACGCAGTATTTT
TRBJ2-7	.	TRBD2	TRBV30	CAWRGLAENYEQYF	TGTGCCTGGCGCGGACTAGCGGAAAACTACGAGCAGTACTTC
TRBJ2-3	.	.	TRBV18	CASSPPSGASDTQYF	TGTGCCAGCTCACCACCTTCGGGAGCCTCAGATACGCAGTATTTT
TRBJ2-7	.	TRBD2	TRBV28	CASSSKREGGEQYF	TGTGCCAGCAGTTCCAAGCGGGAGGGGGGGGAGCAGTACTTC
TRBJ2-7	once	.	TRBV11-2	CASSSIIRQPYEQYF	TGTGCCAGCAGCTCCATAATAAGACAGCCCTACGAGCAGTACTTC
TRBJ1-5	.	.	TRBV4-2	CASSQVGANQPQHF	TGTGCCAGCAGCCAAGTGGGCGCCAATCAGCCCCAGCATTTT
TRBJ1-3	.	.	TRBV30	CAWSYGGAAGNTIYF	TGTGCCTGGAGTTATGGCGGGGCGGCTGGAAACACCATATATTTT
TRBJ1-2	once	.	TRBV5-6	CASSFWTVRYGYTF	TGTGCCAGCAGCTTCTGGACAGTTCGCTATGGCTACACCTTC
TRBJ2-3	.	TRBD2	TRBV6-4	CASKAGASTDTQYF	TGTGCCAGCAAAGCGGGAGCCAGCACAGATACGCAGTATTTT
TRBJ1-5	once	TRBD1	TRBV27	CASSLRDRGQPQHF	TGTGCCAGCAGTTTACGGGACAGGGGTCAGCCCCAGCATTTT
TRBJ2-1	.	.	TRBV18	CASSTQGGDEQFF	TGTGCCAGCTCGACGCAGGGTGGGGATGAGCAGTTCTTC
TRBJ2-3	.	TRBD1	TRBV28	CASSLVAGTVSTDTQYF	TGTGCCAGCAGTTTAGTTGCTGGGACAGTAAGCACAGATACGCAGTATTTT
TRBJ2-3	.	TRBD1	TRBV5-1	CASSFPGTGFPRTDTQYF	TGCGCCAGCAGCTTCCCCGGGACAGGGTTCCCCCGCACAGATACGCAGTATTTT
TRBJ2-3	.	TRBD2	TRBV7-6	CASSYSGGAPDTQYF	TGTGCCAGCAGCTATAGCGGGGGGGCCCCAGATACGCAGTATTTT
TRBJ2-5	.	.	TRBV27	CASSTVLRETQYF	TGTGCCAGCAGTACGGTCCTCCGAGAGACCCAGTACTTC
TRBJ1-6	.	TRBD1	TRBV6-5	CASSLDNRGNSPLHF	TGTGCCAGCAGTTTAGATAACAGGGGAAACTCACCCCTCCACTTT
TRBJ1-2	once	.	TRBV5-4	CASSPGGGAQGYTF	TGTGCCAGCAGCCCCGGAGGGGGGGCGCAGGGCTACACCTTC
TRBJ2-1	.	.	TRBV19	CASLTGNEQFF	TGTGCCAGTCTTACAGGCAATGAGCAGTTCTTC
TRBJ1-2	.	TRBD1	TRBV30	CAWRGQGDYGYTF	TGTGCCTGGAGAGGACAGGGGGACTATGGCTACACCTTC
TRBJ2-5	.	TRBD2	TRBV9	CASSVRAGGLGETQYF	TGTGCCAGCAGCGTCAGAGCGGGGGGGCTGGGGGAGACCCAGTACTTC
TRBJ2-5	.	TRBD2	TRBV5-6	CASSSRRAGGEQYF	TGTGCCAGCAGCTCTCGAAGGGCCGGGGGGGAGCAGTACTTC
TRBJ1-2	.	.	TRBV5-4	CASSPPGGYRELYGYTF	TGTGCCAGCAGCCCCCCGGGCGGGTACCGGGAGCTCTATGGCTACACCTTC
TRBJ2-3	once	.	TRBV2	CASLAGGGDTQYF	TGTGCCAGTCTGGCGGGCGGCGGAGATACGCAGTATTTT
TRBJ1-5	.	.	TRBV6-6	CASSGGQPQHF	TGTGCCAGCAGCGGTGGTCAGCCCCAGCATTTT
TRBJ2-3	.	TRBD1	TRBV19	CASRDRGSTDTQYF	TGTGCCAGTAGGGACAGGGGTAGCACAGATACGCAGTATTTT
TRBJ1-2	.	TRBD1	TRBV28	CASRPTGTYTNYGYTF	TGTGCCAGCAGGCCGACAGGGACTTACACTAACTATGGCTACACCTTC
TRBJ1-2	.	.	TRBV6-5	CASSYSKGDYGYTF	TGTGCCAGCAGTTACTCGAAAGGGGACTATGGCTACACCTTC
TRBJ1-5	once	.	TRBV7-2	CASSLWTESNQPQHF	TGTGCCAGCAGCTTATGGACAGAGAGCAATCAGCCCCAGCATTTT
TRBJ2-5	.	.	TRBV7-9	CASSPPQRETQYF	TGTGCCAGCAGCCCTCCCCAGAGGGAGACCCAGTACTTC
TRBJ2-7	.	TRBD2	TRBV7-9	CASSSTRLAGATYEQYF	TGTGCCAGCAGCTCAACACGACTAGCGGGGGCTACCTACGAGCAGTACTTC
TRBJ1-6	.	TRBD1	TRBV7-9	CATRGQDNSPLHF	TGTGCCACCCGGGGACAGGATAATTCACCCCTCCACTTT
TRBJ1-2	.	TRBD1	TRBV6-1	CASSEYAGGNYGYTF	TGTGCCAGCAGTGAATACGCAGGGGGGAACTATGGCTACACCTTC
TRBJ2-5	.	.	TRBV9	CASSAPLSAGQETQYF	TGTGCCAGCAGCGCGCCCCTCAGCGCGGGTCAAGAGACCCAGTACTTC
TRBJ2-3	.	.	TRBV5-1	CASSLQISTDTQYF	TGCGCCAGCAGTCTGCAGATCAGCACAGATACGCAGTATTTT
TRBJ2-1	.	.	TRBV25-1	CASSAARRGEQFF	TGTGCCAGCAGTGCCGCCAGAAGAGGGGAGCAGTTCTTC
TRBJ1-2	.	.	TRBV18	CASSPPPGTDYYGYTF	TGTGCCAGCTCACCACCCCCTGGGACGGACTATTATGGCTACACCTTC
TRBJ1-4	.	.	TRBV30	CAWSVRSVEKLFF	TGTGCCTGGAGTGTGAGGTCGGTTGAAAAACTGTTTTTT
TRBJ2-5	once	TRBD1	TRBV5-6	CASKRPGQGQETQYF	TGTGCCAGCAAACGACCGGGACAGGGCCAAGAGACCCAGTACTTC
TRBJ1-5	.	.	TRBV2	CASTAETDQPQHF	TGTGCCAGCACCGCAGAGACAGATCAGCCCCAGCATTTT
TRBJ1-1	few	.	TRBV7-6	CASSVQGGAEAFF	TGTGCCAGCAGCGTTCAGGGTGGGGCTGAAGCTTTCTTT
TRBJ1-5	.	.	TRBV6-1	CASSERDIKSNQPQHF	TGTGCCAGCAGTGAAAGGGACATAAAGAGCAATCAGCCCCAGCATTTT
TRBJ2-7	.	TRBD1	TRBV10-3	CAISESGQIYEQYF	TGTGCCATCAGTGAGTCGGGACAGATCTACGAGCAGTACTTC
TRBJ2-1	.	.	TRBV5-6	CASSLDSYNEQFF	TGTGCCAGCAGCTTGGATTCGTACAATGAGCAGTTCTTC
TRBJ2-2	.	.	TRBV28	CASSSYSSLGGTGELFF	TGTGCCAGCAGTTCATATTCTAGCCTCGGGGGCACCGGGGAGCTGTTTTTT
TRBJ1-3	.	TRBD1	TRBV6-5	CASSRTGGPGNTIYF	TGTGCCAGCAGTCGGACAGGGGGTCCTGGAAACACCATATATTTT
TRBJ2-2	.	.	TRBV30	CAWSVRLAYTGELFF	TGTGCCTGGAGTGTTCGGCTAGCGTATACCGGGGAGCTGTTTTTT
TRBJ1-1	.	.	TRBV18	CASSPGTHRDGRAFF	TGTGCCAGCTCACCGGGGACGCACAGGGACGGGCGGGCTTTCTTT
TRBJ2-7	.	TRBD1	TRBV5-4	CASSFDRAYEQYF	TGTGCCAGCAGCTTTGACAGGGCTTACGAGCAGTACTTC